Listed below are T cell receptor beta chains from one sample, sequenced in a study of identical twins. TCRdb re-called the 5' RACE reads through MiXCR, storing one row per CDR3 protein. Altogether about 720,000 distinct CDR3 sequences are present, 15% to 20% being singletons, with the ten largest covering around 13%. This sample was also put to use in a study of T cells expressing NK-cell markers.

The sequencing input was PBMCs. These receptors all stem from a woman under 30 in good health. Each CDR3 is given with its conserved first and last residue. The D gene is left open where the match is weak. Expanded clones are given a class, and other clones once, few, many or no size at all.

cdr3_aa: CASSQGLPGMGEQYF; cdr3_nt: TGTGCCAGCAGCCAAGGTCTACCCGGGATGGGCGAGCAGTACTTC; clone_size: -; j_call: TRBJ2-7; d_call: -; v_call: TRBV3-1
cdr3_aa: CASSDTGGDQPQHF; cdr3_nt: TGTGCCAGCAGTGATACAGGGGGAGATCAGCCCCAGCATTTT; clone_size: few; j_call: TRBJ1-5; d_call: TRBD1; v_call: TRBV2
cdr3_aa: CASTGQGSGQFF; cdr3_nt: TGTGCCAGCACCGGCCAGGGCTCGGGGCAGTTCTTC; clone_size: -; j_call: TRBJ2-1; d_call: -; v_call: TRBV6-2/TRBV6-3
cdr3_aa: CSAKPVAGDPDTQYF; cdr3_nt: TGCAGTGCGAAACCCGTAGCGGGGGATCCAGATACGCAGTATTTT; clone_size: few; j_call: TRBJ2-3; d_call: TRBD2; v_call: TRBV20-1
cdr3_aa: CASSQVRTGYSPLHF; cdr3_nt: TGTGCCAGCAGCCAAGTACGGACAGGGTATTCACCCCTCCACTTT; clone_size: -; j_call: TRBJ1-6; d_call: TRBD1; v_call: TRBV4-2
cdr3_aa: CSLLRAGKRGETQYF; cdr3_nt: TGCAGCCTACTGAGGGCCGGTAAGAGGGGAGAGACCCAGTACTTC; clone_size: -; j_call: TRBJ2-5; d_call: -; v_call: TRBV29-1
cdr3_aa: CASSQATSGRGETQYF; cdr3_nt: TGCGCCAGCAGCCAAGCGACTAGCGGGAGGGGAGAGACCCAGTACTTC; clone_size: few; j_call: TRBJ2-5; d_call: TRBD2; v_call: TRBV4-3
cdr3_aa: CASSPRSYSMLMNYTF; cdr3_nt: TGTGCCAGCAGCCCAAGGTCGTACAGCATGCTGATGAACTACACCTTC; clone_size: few; j_call: TRBJ1-2; d_call: -; v_call: TRBV12-3/TRBV12-4
cdr3_aa: CASSSYLAGVSYEQYF; cdr3_nt: TGTGCCAGCAGCTCATACCTTGCGGGAGTGTCCTACGAGCAGTACTTC; clone_size: -; j_call: TRBJ2-7; d_call: TRBD2; v_call: TRBV7-6
cdr3_aa: CSAIHGNRENEQFF; cdr3_nt: TGCAGTGCTATCCATGGGAACCGCGAGAATGAGCAGTTCTTC; clone_size: -; j_call: TRBJ2-1; d_call: -; v_call: TRBV20-1
cdr3_aa: CASTRTGDTDTQYF; cdr3_nt: TGTGCCAGCACGCGGACAGGGGACACAGATACGCAGTATTTT; clone_size: -; j_call: TRBJ2-3; d_call: TRBD1; v_call: TRBV14
cdr3_aa: CASSPPLDGGELFF; cdr3_nt: TGCGCCAGCAGCCCCCCCCTAGACGGCGGGGAGCTGTTTTTT; clone_size: -; j_call: TRBJ2-2; d_call: -; v_call: TRBV5-1
cdr3_aa: CASSFVSLSTEAFF; cdr3_nt: TGCGCCAGCAGCTTTGTCTCCCTGTCCACTGAAGCTTTCTTT; clone_size: many; j_call: TRBJ1-1; d_call: -; v_call: TRBV5-1
cdr3_aa: CASSYTGTRNTGELFF; cdr3_nt: TGTGCCAGCAGTTACACCGGGACTCGAAACACCGGGGAGCTGTTTTTT; clone_size: few; j_call: TRBJ2-2; d_call: -; v_call: TRBV12-3/TRBV12-4
cdr3_aa: CASGTFSGLLTGELFF; cdr3_nt: TGTGCTAGTGGAACCTTCTCGGGACTCCTCACCGGGGAGCTGTTTTTT; clone_size: few; j_call: TRBJ2-2; d_call: -; v_call: TRBV12-5
cdr3_aa: CASSYGQGWATNYGYTF; cdr3_nt: TGTGCCAGCAGTTACGGGCAGGGATGGGCTACTAACTATGGCTACACCTTC; clone_size: few; j_call: TRBJ1-2; d_call: -; v_call: TRBV6-5
cdr3_aa: CASSQVSAGRETQYF; cdr3_nt: TGTGCCAGCAGCCAAGTTTCAGCGGGGCGGGAGACCCAGTACTTC; clone_size: -; j_call: TRBJ2-5; d_call: TRBD2; v_call: TRBV3-1
cdr3_aa: CASSSRLASDTQYF; cdr3_nt: TGCGCCAGCAGCTCGCGACTAGCTTCAGATACGCAGTATTTT; clone_size: -; j_call: TRBJ2-3; d_call: TRBD2; v_call: TRBV5-1
cdr3_aa: CASSLGWPGADTQYF; cdr3_nt: TGTGCCAGCAGTTTAGGGTGGCCGGGAGCAGATACGCAGTATTTT; clone_size: -; j_call: TRBJ2-3; d_call: -; v_call: TRBV12-3/TRBV12-4
cdr3_aa: CSAQGLQGALNEQFF; cdr3_nt: TGCAGTGCCCAGGGTCTGCAGGGGGCTCTAAATGAGCAGTTCTTC; clone_size: -; j_call: TRBJ2-1; d_call: TRBD1; v_call: TRBV20-1
cdr3_aa: CASSLDILYEQYF; cdr3_nt: TGTGCCAGCAGCTTAGATATCCTTTACGAGCAGTACTTC; clone_size: few; j_call: TRBJ2-7; d_call: -; v_call: TRBV7-2
cdr3_aa: CASSGTGGLGTQYF; cdr3_nt: TGTGCCAGCAGCGGAACAGGGGGATTGGGGACGCAGTATTTT; clone_size: -; j_call: TRBJ2-3; d_call: TRBD1; v_call: TRBV5-4
cdr3_aa: CASSHHEGLGAKNIQYF; cdr3_nt: TGTGCCAGCAGCCACCACGAGGGATTGGGTGCCAAAAACATTCAGTACTTC; clone_size: -; j_call: TRBJ2-4; d_call: -; v_call: TRBV12-3/TRBV12-4
cdr3_aa: CASSVDSRYGYTF; cdr3_nt: TGTGCCAGCAGCGTAGACAGCCGCTATGGCTACACCTTC; clone_size: few; j_call: TRBJ1-2; d_call: -; v_call: TRBV9
cdr3_aa: CSAVWEPGTDTQYF; cdr3_nt: TGCAGTGCGGTTTGGGAGCCCGGAACAGATACGCAGTATTTT; clone_size: few; j_call: TRBJ2-3; d_call: -; v_call: TRBV20-1
cdr3_aa: CARQRGQGKNTIYF; cdr3_nt: TGTGCCAGGCAGCGGGGACAGGGTAAAAACACCATATATTTT; clone_size: -; j_call: TRBJ1-3; d_call: TRBD1; v_call: TRBV10-3
cdr3_aa: CASSLGQGVGYEQYF; cdr3_nt: TGTGCCAGCAGTTTAGGGCAGGGGGTGGGCTACGAGCAGTACTTC; clone_size: -; j_call: TRBJ2-7; d_call: TRBD1; v_call: TRBV12-3/TRBV12-4
cdr3_aa: CASSYSIPGSNYGYTF; cdr3_nt: TGTGCCAGCAGTTACTCGATTCCAGGGTCTAACTATGGCTACACCTTC; clone_size: -; j_call: TRBJ1-2; d_call: -; v_call: TRBV6-5
cdr3_aa: CASKGHLNEKLFF; cdr3_nt: TGTGCCAGCAAGGGACACCTTAATGAAAAACTGTTTTTT; clone_size: -; j_call: TRBJ1-4; d_call: -; v_call: TRBV6-6
cdr3_aa: CASSSRQGASNQPQHF; cdr3_nt: TGTGCCAGCAGCTCCAGACAGGGGGCTAGCAATCAGCCCCAGCATTTT; clone_size: -; j_call: TRBJ1-5; d_call: TRBD1; v_call: TRBV7-8
cdr3_aa: CSAPDLNSEAFF; cdr3_nt: TGCAGTGCCCCGGACCTGAACTCTGAAGCTTTCTTT; clone_size: -; j_call: TRBJ1-1; d_call: -; v_call: TRBV20-1
cdr3_aa: CASRLGGGNTEAFF; cdr3_nt: TGTGCCAGCAGATTAGGGGGTGGGAACACTGAAGCTTTCTTT; clone_size: -; j_call: TRBJ1-1; d_call: -; v_call: TRBV12-3/TRBV12-4
cdr3_aa: CASSLWRGEKLFF; cdr3_nt: TGTGCCAGCAGCTTATGGCGGGGAGAAAAACTGTTTTTT; clone_size: few; j_call: TRBJ1-4; d_call: -; v_call: TRBV7-2
cdr3_aa: CTSSRRNPPVEAKNIQYF; cdr3_nt: TGTACCAGCAGTCGACGAAACCCTCCAGTCGAAGCCAAAAACATTCAGTACTTC; clone_size: -; j_call: TRBJ2-4; d_call: -; v_call: TRBV12-3/TRBV12-4